The 8 T cell receptor beta chains given below trace back to one sample, sequenced in a study of CXCR3-negative and CXCR3-positive naive CD8 T cells. Whole-study findings and limits: CXCR3-positive naive cells carried more hydrophobic TRB CDR3s than CXCR3-negative ones.

These receptors have no identified antigens. UMI-labeled 5' RACE TRB cDNA libraries were prepared from the cells. TCRdb reprocessed the 5' RACE reads and stores each CDR3 protein as one record, lacking DNA. This sample's table reports tens of thousands of distinct CDR3 sequences. Sequencing was done on a sample of naive CXCR3+ CD8+ T cells from blood. Subset defined: CD45RO-CCR7+CD27+CD95- naive CD8+ T cells expressing CXCR3 (TNR3+). These receptors were obtained from a human donor in good health. Some clones in this sample may be carry-over from other donors' samples.

According to its frequency, this clonotype is medium-sized. The chain couples TRBV29-1 to TRBJ2-7. Germline loops: CDR1 SQVTM, CDR2 ANQGSEA. CDR3 size: 12 residues. CDR3 protein: CSVEVRAYEQYF.

This chain links TRBV4-2 with TRBJ2-7; absent DNA, TCRdb's TRBD1 call cannot be checked. Germline CDR1 LGHNA, CDR2 YNFKEQ. This CDR3 has 16 amino acids. This CDR3 is CASSQAPAGSEVEQYF.

The chain has TRBV6-6 and TRBJ1-1. This CDR3 region has 14 residues. The V gene's germline CDR1 is MNHNY and CDR2 SVGAGI (reference sequence). The CDR3 here is CASSYLNTNTEAFF.

The rearrangement uses TRBV28 and TRBJ2-3; TCRdb reports TRBD1, a call that lacks DNA to check it against. CDR1 is MDHEN, CDR2 SYDVKM, per germline. CDR3 length: 17 amino acids. CDR3 amino acids: CASSHSSIQGGPDTQYF.

The rearrangement joins TRBV5-5 to TRBJ2-7. This CDR3 comprises 14 residues. The germline CDR1 and CDR2 sequences are SGHKS and YYEKEE (reference sequence). The CDR3 sequence is CASSVDTSSYEQYF. Full variable domain (rest looked up from reference TRBV5-5 and TRBJ2-7): DAGVTQSPTHLIKTRGQQVTLRCSPISGHKSVSWYQQVLGQGPQFIFQYYEKEERGRGNFPDRFSARQFPNYSSELNVNALLLGDSALYLCASSVDTSSYEQYFGPGTRLTVT.

The chain is built from TRBV7-9 and TRBJ1-5; TCRdb selects TRBD1, and the lack of DNA leaves this call unchecked. The length of the CDR3 is 12 residues. Germline V gene data show CDR1 as SEHNR and CDR2 as FQNEAQ (reference sequence). This CDR3 is CASMGQSQPQHF.

Here the CDR3 reads CASSSPEPDRGSYEQYF. The rearrangement joins TRBV28 to TRBJ2-7. CDR1 MDHEN and CDR2 SYDVKM come from the germline V gene. The CDR3 spans 17 residues.

The chain is built from TRBV20-1 and TRBJ2-5; TCRdb lists TRBD1, though no DNA is available to test this call. This CDR3 spans 14 amino acids. Per germline, CDR1 DFQATT and CDR2 SNEGSKA (reference sequence). The CDR3 protein is CSARDWVGAETQYF.